One and the same sample provided the 32 T cell receptor beta chains below, sequenced in a study of shared T cell receptors in the human thymus. The method was immunoSEQ multiplex PCR; TCRdb's version includes in-frame clones alone and lacks a portion of them. The repertoire consists of about 660,000 clones, with around 87% occurring once and the leading ten covering 0.0095% to 0.013%. A further study also used this sample, focusing on human thymus T cells.

Sequencing used thymocytes. The origin of the receptors is a boy under two years old with a congenital heart defect.

The gene calls are TRBV4-3 and TRBJ2-1, with a tentative D call TRBD2 (5 bases). The germline CDR1 and CDR2 sequences are LGHNA and YSLEER. This CDR3 has 15 residues. The V gene lost 0 bases and the J gene lost 0 bases, with 6 bases spanning the gap. The CDR3 DNA reads TGCGCCAGCAGCCAAGAGGACTGCTCCTACAATGAGCAGTTCTTC. Encoded protein: CASSQEDCSYNEQFF.

This clone was seen more than once but under ten times. V and J are TRBV4-1 and TRBJ2-3; D remains unclear. Germline-derived CDR1 and CDR2 are MGHRA and YSYEKL. The CDR3 runs 13 residues. V lost 10 bases, J lost 2 bases, and 13 bases lay in between. The CDR3: CATRSVVTDTQYF. CDR3 in DNA: TGCGCCACCCGGAGCGTCGTCACAGATACGCAGTATTTT.

The chain combines TRBV19 with TRBJ2-5; 8 bases map to TRBD1. The CDR3 covers 14 residues. The germline gives CDR1 LNHDA, CDR2 SQIVND (reference sequence). Unmatched junction bases numbered 10, after V lost 8 bases and J lost 5 bases. The CDR3 region has the DNA TGTGCCAGTGCCCCCCCGGGACAGGTGGAGACCCAGTACTTC. Amino acid sequence: CASAPPGQVETQYF.

The gene calls are TRBV27 and TRBJ2-4; D might be TRBD1 (6 bases). The CDR3 loop spans 16 amino acids. Per the germline V gene, CDR1 is MNHEY and CDR2 is SMNVEV (reference sequence). The V gene lost 5 bases and the J gene lost 0 bases, with 14 bases spanning the gap. For the CDR3, the DNA is TGTGCCAGCAGTATCTCCCGGACAGTAGCCAAAAACATTCAGTACTTC. It encodes CASSISRTVAKNIQYF.

CDR3 nucleotides: TGTGCCAGCACGAGGCCGAGCTCCTACGAGCAGTACTTC. Protein product: CASTRPSSYEQYF. J is TRBJ2-7 and V is TRBV28; D gene ambiguous. Germline V gene sequence: CDR1 MDHEN, CDR2 SYDVKM. This CDR3 has 13 residues. The V gene lost 7 bases and the J gene lost 0 bases, with 10 bases spanning the gap.

The V call is TRBV5-1, the J call TRBJ2-1; TRBD1 aligns across 7 bases. The V segment lost 0 bases and the J segment 8 bases; nucleotides outside the gene matches: 5. The CDR3 has 14 residues. Per the germline V gene, CDR1 is SGHRS and CDR2 is YFSETQ. In DNA, the CDR3 is TGCGCCAGCAGCTTGGCACCAACAGGGGATGAGCAGTTCTTC. Translated: CASSLAPTGDEQFF.

This clone was observed once. The gene calls are TRBV11-2 and TRBJ1-1; D might be TRBD1 (5 bases). V was shortened by 5 bases and J by 3 bases, with 25 bases between the two germline ends. Germline-derived CDR1 and CDR2 are SGHAT and FQNNGV. The CDR3 consists of 18 residues. CDR3 loop: CASSHREVNRGSHTEAFF. CDR3 DNA sequence: TGTGCCAGCAGCCACCGGGAGGTTAACCGGGGGTCCCACACTGAAGCTTTCTTT.

The chain has TRBV9 and TRBJ2-3, with 7 bases identical to TRBD2. V lost 3 bases, J lost 2 bases, and 15 bases stayed unmatched. Germline values: CDR1 SGDLS, CDR2 YYNGEE. This CDR3 is 18 amino acids long. Written as DNA, the CDR3 is TGTGCCAGCAGCGCACCGCGTGTGGGAGGGAGGGACACAGATACGCAGTATTTT. It yields the protein CASSAPRVGGRDTDTQYF.

The V gene is TRBV30, the J gene TRBJ2-7; possible D gene TRBD1, 7 bases. CDR1 is GTSNPN, CDR2 SVGIG, per germline (reference sequence). The CDR3 contains 15 residues. Deletions cut 4 bases from V and 4 bases from J, with 20 bases between. CDR3 loop: CAWKGGRGEWYEQYF. CDR3 nucleotide sequence: TGTGCCTGGAAGGGAGGCAGGGGGGAATGGTACGAGCAGTACTTC.

This clone was picked up a small number of times. The genes are TRBV29-1 and TRBJ1-3, with a tentative D call TRBD1 (6 bases). The CDR3 sequence is 16 residues long. The V gene's germline CDR1 is SQVTM and CDR2 ANQGSEA. The germline V and J ends were trimmed by 7 bases and 0 bases, with 19 bases remaining between them. The CDR3: CSAGEAGALSGNTIYF. CDR3 sequence (DNA): TGCAGCGCCGGAGAGGCAGGGGCTCTCTCTGGAAACACCATATATTTT.

This clone was counted only a few times. The chain is built from TRBV4-1 and TRBJ2-7; 9 nucleotides match TRBD2. Germline CDR1 is MGHRA and CDR2 is YSYEKL. The CDR3 contains 14 residues. The trim removed 0 bases at V and 8 bases at J, leaving 5 bases unmatched. In DNA, the CDR3 is TGCGCCAGCAGCCAAGAATCTAGCGGGATGCAGCAGTACTTC. Translation: CASSQESSGMQQYF.

The genes are TRBV4-1 and TRBJ2-1; 7 bases match TRBD2. CDR1 and CDR2 (germline): MGHRA, YSYEKL. Unmatched junction bases numbered 17, after V lost 8 bases and J lost 7 bases. The CDR3 loop spans 16 amino acids. In DNA, the CDR3 is TGCGCCAGCGGAGACGAGCGGGACGTGGTAAAGAATGAGCAGTTCTTC. It is translated as CASGDERDVVKNEQFF.

This sequence joins TRBV10-1 and TRBJ1-1; D unresolved. Trimming left V 9 bases short and J 3 bases short, with 11 bases between. The CDR3 runs to 12 residues. Germline CDR1 reads WNHNN; CDR2 reads SYGVQD (reference sequence). The DNA of the CDR3 is TGCGCCAGAGCTGAGGAGGACACTGAAGCTTTCTTT. It translates to CARAEEDTEAFF.

This chain connects TRBV29-1 to TRBJ2-3, with D perhaps TRBD1 (6 bases). The CDR3 has 21 residues. Germline lookup yields CDR1 SQVTM and CDR2 ANQGSEA. V dropped 2 bases and J dropped 0 bases, with 30 bases sitting between them. CDR3 DNA sequence: TGCAGCGTTGAATCTGCGGACGAGACAGGTCGTCGTACCACTAGCACAGATACGCAGTATTTT. Its translation: CSVESADETGRRTTSTDTQYF.

The chain carries TRBV5-8 and TRBJ1-1, with a tentative D call TRBD1 (5 bases). Germline CDR1 reads SGHTS; CDR2 reads YDEGEE. Trimming took 10 bases from V and 4 from J, leaving 14 bases between them. The CDR3 is made up of 12 amino acids. This CDR3 reads CAPEEQGTEAFF. Written as DNA, the CDR3 is TGTGCCCCAGAGGAGCAGGGCACTGAAGCTTTCTTT.

The V and J genes are TRBV14 and TRBJ2-3; D gene unclear. The V gene's germline CDR1 is SGHDN and CDR2 FVKESK. This CDR3 has 15 amino acids. The V and J ends lost 4 bases and 0 bases respectively, with 11 bases between them. CDR3 nucleotides: TGTGCCAGCAGCCCAACCCCGCGAAGCACAGATACGCAGTATTTT. Encoded protein: CASSPTPRSTDTQYF.

The chain employs TRBV23-1 and TRBJ2-1; maybe TRBD1 (5 bases). TRBV23-1 counts as an open reading frame of uncertain function. The V and J ends lost 8 bases and 8 bases respectively, with 22 bases between them. This CDR3 is built from 15 residues. CDR3 nucleotides: TGCGCCAGCCGTCGGCTTCCAGGGTGGGGCGATGAGCAGTTCTTC. Its protein product is CASRRLPGWGDEQFF.

V is TRBV4-2 and J is TRBJ2-7; D perhaps matches TRBD1 (6 bases). The CDR3 is 16 residues long. V lost 0 bases, J lost 0 bases, and 12 bases lay in between. The germline V gene has CDR1 LGHNA and CDR2 YNFKEQ. CDR3 nucleotide sequence: TGTGCCAGCAGCCAAGATGGAGCAGGGGACTCCTACGAGCAGTACTTC. It encodes CASSQDGAGDSYEQYF.

The genes are TRBV4-1 and TRBJ2-7; 8 bases fit TRBD2. The CDR3 sequence is 15 residues long. V was clipped by 6 bases and J by 3 bases; unmatched bases: 10. Germline values: CDR1 MGHRA, CDR2 YSYEKL. The DNA of the CDR3 is TGCGCCAGCAGGGAGGGGCTAGCGGGCCTCTACGAGCAGTACTTC. Its protein is CASREGLAGLYEQYF.

The chain is built from TRBV7-9 and TRBJ2-2, with 13 bases that match TRBD2. The CDR3 spans 17 residues. V was pared by 5 bases and J by 5 bases, with 8 bases of the junction left unmatched. CDR1 is SEHNR, CDR2 FQNEAQ, per germline (reference sequence). The CDR3 sequence is CASSAGLAGVGTGELFF. In nucleotides, the CDR3 is TGTGCCAGCAGCGCCGGACTAGCGGGAGTCGGGACCGGGGAGCTGTTTTTT.

This chain joins TRBV19 and TRBJ2-7; possibly TRBD1 for D (5 bases). This CDR3 spans 15 amino acids. CDR1 is LNHDA and CDR2 is SQIVND in the germline V gene (reference sequence). V lost 3 bases, J lost 5 bases, and 17 bases lay in between. The CDR3 loop reads CASSMDTGSHHEQYF. The CDR3 region has the DNA TGTGCCAGTAGTATGGACACAGGATCACACCACGAGCAGTACTTC.

V and J are TRBV10-2 and TRBJ2-3; 8 bases align to TRBD2. J gave up 4 bases and V 9 bases, and 12 bases lay outside the gene matches. The CDR3 sequence is 15 residues long. Germline values: CDR1 WSHSY, CDR2 SAAADI. The CDR3 region is CASTTGTRTADTQYF. CDR3 DNA sequence: TGCGCCAGTACTACCGGGACTAGGACTGCAGATACGCAGTATTTT.

The chain combines TRBV14 with TRBJ1-2; D unclear. The CDR3 has 15 amino acids. V gave up 0 bases and J gave up 7 bases, with 15 bases separating them. Looked up from germline, CDR1 is SGHDN and CDR2 is FVKESK. In DNA form, the CDR3 reads TGTGCCAGCAGCCAAGATCTGGCGGGCGCCTCTGGCTACACCTTC. Translated: CASSQDLAGASGYTF.

V usage is TRBV27 and J usage is TRBJ1-5, with 7 bases matching TRBD1. The CDR3 totals 13 residues. Trimming took 8 bases from V and 7 from J; bases not matched to a gene: 8. The V gene's germline CDR1 is MNHEY and CDR2 SMNVEV (reference sequence). The CDR3 coding sequence is TGTGCCAGCGGACGACAGGGTGGACAGCCCCAGCATTTT. Residues: CASGRQGGQPQHF.

This clone has a single count. V is TRBV5-4 and J is TRBJ2-1, with 8 positions matching TRBD1. The CDR3 sequence is 18 residues long. V was clipped by 4 bases and J by 0 bases; unmatched bases: 12. Germline V gene sequence: CDR1 SGHNT, CDR2 YYREEE (reference sequence). CDR3 loop: CASSPKTGAFSSYNEQFF. Written as DNA, the CDR3 is TGTGCCAGCAGCCCCAAGACAGGGGCCTTCAGCTCCTACAATGAGCAGTTCTTC.

The genes are TRBV27 and TRBJ2-7; possibly TRBD1 for D (6 bases). Trimming took off 3 bases at V and 3 bases at J, with 9 bases between the two ends. The CDR3 has 13 amino acids. The germline V gene has CDR1 MNHEY and CDR2 SMNVEV (reference sequence). The CDR3, as DNA: TGTGCCAGCAGTTTGGGACAAGTCTACGAGCAGTACTTC. It translates to CASSLGQVYEQYF.

J is TRBJ2-7 and V is TRBV27, with 9 bases identical to TRBD1. The CDR3 is 15 residues long. Germline V gives CDR1 MNHEY, CDR2 SMNVEV (reference sequence). The J segment lost 7 bases and the V segment lost 5 bases, leaving 12 bases of the junction unmatched. The CDR3 DNA sequence: TGTGCCAGCAGTCCGACATGGGACAGGGTTACAGAGCAGTACTTC. This codes for CASSPTWDRVTEQYF.

The chain uses TRBV29-1 and TRBJ2-1; D possibly corresponds to TRBD1 (6 bases). Germline V gives CDR1 SQVTM, CDR2 ANQGSEA. The ends were cut back, 7 bases at V and 4 bases at J, with 14 bases in the middle. This CDR3 spans 13 amino acids. CDR3 amino acids: CSGGQWIYNEQFF. CDR3 coding DNA: TGCAGCGGCGGACAGTGGATTTACAATGAGCAGTTCTTC.

J is TRBJ2-5 and V is TRBV25-1; 14 nucleotides match TRBD2. V was clipped by 2 bases and J by 0 bases; unmatched bases: 5. CDR1 and CDR2 (germline): MGHDK, SYGVNS. This CDR3 has 18 residues. This chain's CDR3 is CASSEGTSGRGYQETQYF. The CDR3 region has the DNA TGTGCCAGCAGTGAAGGGACTAGCGGGAGAGGGTACCAAGAGACCCAGTACTTC.

This clone appeared a single time. Germline and junction disagree at one end, which may indicate a read error. The genes are TRBV7-2 and TRBJ2-7; 7 bases agree with TRBD1. The CDR3 totals 18 residues. The germline CDR1 and CDR2 sequences are SGHTA and FQGNSA. CDR3 in amino acids: CASRLAAIRDRVLYEQYF. CDR3 nucleotide sequence: TGTGCCAGCAGGTTAGCTGCGATACGGGACAGAGTCCTTTACGAGCAGTACTTC.

V usage is TRBV27 and J usage is TRBJ2-1; TRBD1 might be the D (6 bases). With 6 bases removed from V and 5 bases from J, the gap between germline ends came to 11 bases. Germline CDR1 is MNHEY and CDR2 is SMNVEV (reference sequence). CDR3 size: 13 residues. CDR3 in amino acids: CASRVQGNNEQFF. For the CDR3, the DNA is TGTGCCAGCAGGGTACAGGGAAACAATGAGCAGTTCTTC.

The CDR3 DNA reads as TGCAGCGTTGAAGACCCGGCCTACGAGCAGTACTTC. Translating it yields CSVEDPAYEQYF. The chain carries TRBV29-1 and TRBJ2-7; no reliable D call. Germline CDR1 reads SQVTM; CDR2 reads ANQGSEA. Trimming shortened V by 0 bases and J by 2 bases, and 5 bases separated the two germline ends. CDR3 size: 12 residues.